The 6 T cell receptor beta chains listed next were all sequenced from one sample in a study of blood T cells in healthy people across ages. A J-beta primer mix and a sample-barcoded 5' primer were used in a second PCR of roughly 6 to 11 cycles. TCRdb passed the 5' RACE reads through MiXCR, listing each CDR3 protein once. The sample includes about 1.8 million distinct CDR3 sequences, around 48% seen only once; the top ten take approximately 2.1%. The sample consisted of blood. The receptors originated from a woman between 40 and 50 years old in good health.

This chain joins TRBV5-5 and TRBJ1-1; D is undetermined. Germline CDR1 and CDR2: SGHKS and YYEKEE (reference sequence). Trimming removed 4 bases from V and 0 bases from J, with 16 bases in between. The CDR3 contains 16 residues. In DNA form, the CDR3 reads TGTGCCAGCAGCCCAGAGCGGCAGCTCATGAACACTGAAGCTTTCTTT. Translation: CASSPERQLMNTEAFF.

CDR3 amino acids: CASSFRLANTQYF. The CDR3 DNA is TGTGCCAGCAGCTTCCGACTAGCAAATACGCAGTATTTT. This chain uses TRBV7-6 with TRBJ2-3; TRBD2 aligns across 7 bases. Per germline, CDR1 SGHVS and CDR2 FNYEAQ. The CDR3 has 13 residues. J lost 7 bases, V lost 3 bases, and 4 bases had no gene match.

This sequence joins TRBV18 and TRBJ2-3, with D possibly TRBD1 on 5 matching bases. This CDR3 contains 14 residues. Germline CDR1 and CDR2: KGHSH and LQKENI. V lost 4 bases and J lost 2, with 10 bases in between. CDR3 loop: CASSLLTDTDTQYF. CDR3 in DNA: TGTGCCAGCTCACTCTTGACAGACACAGATACGCAGTATTTT.

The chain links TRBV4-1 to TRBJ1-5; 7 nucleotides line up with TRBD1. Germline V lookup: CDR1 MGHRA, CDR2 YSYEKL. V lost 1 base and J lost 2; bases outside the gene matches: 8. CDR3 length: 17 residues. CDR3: CASSQVTGVRGNQPQHF. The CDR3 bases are TGCGCCAGCAGCCAAGTCACAGGGGTTAGGGGCAATCAGCCCCAGCATTTT.

CDR3 nucleotides: TGCAGTGCTAGAGGGGGATCTGCTGGGGCTTTCTTT. This encodes CSARGGSAGAFF. This rearrangement joins TRBV20-1 to TRBJ1-1; D is ambiguous. This CDR3 spans 12 amino acids. From germline, CDR1 is DFQATT and CDR2 SNEGSKA (reference sequence). Trimming pared 1 base from V and 11 bases from J, leaving 14 bases between.

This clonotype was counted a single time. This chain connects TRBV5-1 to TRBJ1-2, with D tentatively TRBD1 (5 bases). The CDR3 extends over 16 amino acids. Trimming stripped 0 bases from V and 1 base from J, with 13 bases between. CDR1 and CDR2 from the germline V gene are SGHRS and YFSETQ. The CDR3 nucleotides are TGCGCCAGCAGCTTGGTTCCGGGGGTCAGTAACTATGGCTACACCTTC. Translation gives CASSLVPGVSNYGYTF.